This TCR beta chain was recorded in a study of CD8+CD57+ T cells in acquired aplastic anemia. Study outcomes and limitations: Patients shared approximately 30 CD8+ CDR3 sequences with controls.

Individuals selected for sequencing had exhibited CD8+CD57+ cell expansion on flow cytometry. For this clonotype: Its antigen is not known.

The germline CDR1 and CDR2 sequences are SNHLY and FYNNEI. The CDR3 runs 15 residues. Trimming cost V 6 bases and J 9 bases; bases outside gene matches: 12. The study profiled TCR beta VDJ and CDR3 using genomic DNA as template. TCRdb called the reads again in MiXCR, with one record for every CDR3 protein. The sample lists roughly 170,000 distinct CDR3 sequences, around 50% seen once, with approximately 12% in the top ten. The sequenced sample consisted of sorted CD4+, CD8+, or CD8+CD57+ T cells (not recorded which) from PBMCs. The chain uses TRBV2 and TRBJ2-3; 10 bases agree with TRBD1. The TCR originated in a human donor with aplastic anemia. The CDR3 DNA follows: TGTGCCAGCAGGGGACAGGGGCTAGGCACAGGCACGCAGTATTTT. It codes for CASRGQGLGTGTQYF.